Below, 5 T cell receptor beta chains from the same sample are listed, as sequenced in a study of cytomegalovirus exposure and HLA in healthy donors. The PCR contained 60 Vbeta and 13 Jbeta primers. Sequencing used immunoSEQ multiplex PCR; TCRdb keeps in-frame clones, though not all of them. Among tens of thousands of clones listed, 60% to 80% were seen once. The specimen was PBMCs. Every receptor here comes from a man aged 35-49 years in good health and CMV-seronegative.

The gene calls are TRBV6-6 and TRBJ1-6; D gene uncertain. Between the trimmed V and J ends, which lost 0 bases and 14 bases, there was a span of 8 bases. The CDR3 consists of 12 residues. Germline-derived CDR1 and CDR2 are MNHNY and SVGAGI (reference sequence). The CDR3 nucleotides are TGTGCCAGCAGTTACTCGGAGGTCACCCTCCACTTT. This translates into CASSYSEVTLHF.

This clone has only one observation. CDR3 in DNA: TGTGCCAGCAGTGAAGGTACAGGGACCTACGAGCAGTACTTC. Translation: CASSEGTGTYEQYF. The chain joins TRBV25-1 to TRBJ2-7; D may be TRBD1 (6 bases). V dropped 2 bases and J dropped 2 bases, with 10 bases sitting between them. Germline V gene data show CDR1 as MGHDK and CDR2 as SYGVNS. The CDR3 extends over 14 amino acids.

J is TRBJ2-1 and V is TRBV5-4, with 10 bases that match TRBD1. Germline values: CDR1 SGHNT, CDR2 YYREEE (reference sequence). The CDR3 has 14 residues. V shed 0 bases and J 9 bases; nucleotides not matched to a gene: 3. The CDR3 protein is CASSLGQGAIEQFF. The CDR3 region has the DNA TGTGCCAGCAGCTTGGGACAGGGGGCGATTGAGCAGTTCTTC.

This clone was counted once. This sequence joins TRBV19 and TRBJ2-1; TRBD2 agrees at 10 bases. Unmatched junction bases numbered 19, after V lost 4 bases and J lost 10 bases. Germline V gene sequence: CDR1 LNHDA, CDR2 SQIVND (reference sequence). The CDR3 length is 18 residues. CDR3 in amino acids: CASSRGSQTGLARREQFF. In DNA form, the CDR3 reads TGTGCCAGTAGTAGAGGGTCACAGACGGGACTAGCGAGACGGGAGCAGTTCTTC.

This clone has only a few counts. J is TRBJ2-1 and V is TRBV13; D is perhaps TRBD2 (5 bases). The germline V gene encodes CDR1 PRHDT and CDR2 FYEKMQ (reference sequence). The CDR3 contains 11 residues. With 3 bases removed from V and 10 bases from J, the gap between germline ends came to 7 bases. The CDR3 spells CASSFSGEQFF. For the CDR3, the DNA is TGTGCCAGCAGCTTCTCGGGGGAGCAGTTCTTC.